This is a list of T cell receptor beta chains from one sample in a study of T cell changes during pregnancy in multiple sclerosis. This table comes from immunoSEQ multiplex PCR, and its TCRdb copy is limited to in-frame clones, with some not included. This sample has about 89,000 clones, with around 94% found just once. The sample here was peripheral blood, taken in the third trimester of pregnancy. The receptor source for this set is a female donor with multiple sclerosis, enrolled in a pregnancy study. CDR3s include the opening cysteine and the closing phenylalanine or tryptophan. A D gene is named only where the DNA matches it firmly. Not every row has a clone size; where given, it reads once, few, many or a size class.

v_gene: TRBV5-5
j_gene: TRBJ2-2
len: 18
abundance: .
d_gene: TRBD1
CDR3nt: TGTGCCAGCAGCCTTTATGGAGGCAGGGGGCAATTATCCGGGGAGCTGTTTTTT
CDR3aa: CASSLYGGRGQLSGELFF

v_gene: TRBV5-1
j_gene: TRBJ2-3
len: 15
abundance: .
d_gene: .
CDR3nt: TGCGCCAGCAGCTTGGACGGAGGATACACAGATACGCAGTATTTT
CDR3aa: CASSLDGGYTDTQYF

v_gene: TRBV19
j_gene: TRBJ1-5
len: 13
abundance: .
d_gene: .
CDR3nt: TGTGCCAGCCACAGGGATGGCAATCAGCCCCAGCATTTT
CDR3aa: CASHRDGNQPQHF

v_gene: TRBV23-1
j_gene: TRBJ2-7
len: 17
abundance: .
d_gene: TRBD1
CDR3nt: TGCGCCAGCAGTCTCCTCAGCGAGACAGGGGTTTCCTACGAGCAGTACTTC
CDR3aa: CASSLLSETGVSYEQYF

v_gene: TRBV6-1
j_gene: TRBJ2-7
len: 14
abundance: .
d_gene: TRBD2
CDR3nt: TGTGCCAGCAGTGGATCGGGACTAGGCTACGAGCAGTACTTC
CDR3aa: CASSGSGLGYEQYF

v_gene: TRBV7-2
j_gene: TRBJ2-3
len: 14
abundance: once
d_gene: .
CDR3nt: TGTGCCAGCAGCTTAGGTCTCTCCACAGATACGCAGTATTTT
CDR3aa: CASSLGLSTDTQYF

v_gene: TRBV9
j_gene: TRBJ2-2
len: 15
abundance: .
d_gene: .
CDR3nt: TGTGCCAGCAGCGATGGACTCGCGAACACCGGGGAGCTGTTTTTT
CDR3aa: CASSDGLANTGELFF

v_gene: TRBV6-1
j_gene: TRBJ1-1
len: 11
abundance: .
d_gene: .
CDR3nt: TGTGCCAGCAGTGCCGGGACACGAGCTTTCTTT
CDR3aa: CASSAGTRAFF

v_gene: TRBV5-6
j_gene: TRBJ2-1
len: 16
abundance: .
d_gene: TRBD1
CDR3nt: TGTGCCAGCAGCTTTATATTTGGGACAGGGGACAATGAGCAGTTCTTC
CDR3aa: CASSFIFGTGDNEQFF

v_gene: TRBV27
j_gene: TRBJ1-1
len: 16
abundance: .
d_gene: TRBD1
CDR3nt: TGTGCCAGCAGTTCCCAAAGACAGGGGGCATATACTGAAGCTTTCTTT
CDR3aa: CASSSQRQGAYTEAFF

v_gene: TRBV6-6
j_gene: TRBJ1-3
len: 15
abundance: .
d_gene: .
CDR3nt: TGTGCCAGCAGTTACCCGAGGGGGTTTGGAAACACCATATATTTT
CDR3aa: CASSYPRGFGNTIYF

v_gene: TRBV28
j_gene: TRBJ2-7
len: 12
abundance: once
d_gene: .
CDR3nt: TGTGCCAGCAGGGGGGGAGGAGGCAGTCAAGGCTTC
CDR3aa: CASRGGGGSQGF

v_gene: TRBV5-1
j_gene: TRBJ2-6
len: 15
abundance: .
d_gene: .
CDR3nt: TGCGCCAGCAGCTTTGGAGGGACTGGGGCCAACGTCCTGACTTTC
CDR3aa: CASSFGGTGANVLTF